The 5 T cell receptor beta chains listed next were all sequenced from one sample in a study of human T cells and chemical hapten exposure. Time point denoted: patch test 2, 6 weeks after DPC sensitization. The treatment denotes: therapeutic diphenylcyclopropenone sensitization with weekly scalp DPC. TCRdb ran MiXCR on the RACE reads and lists one entry per CDR3 protein. The repertoire consists of tens of thousands of distinct CDR3 sequences, with 11% occurring once and the leading ten covering under 2.5%. The sequences come from whole blood, collected in connection with sensitization to the hapten diphenylcyclopropenone (DPC). The receptors come from a man in his forties with alopecia areata. Some clones in this sample may be carry-over from other donors' samples.

This clonotype appeared many times. DNA of the CDR3: TGCAGCGTTGAAAACAGGGGGAGAGGAAACACCATATATTTT. Its translation is CSVENRGRGNTIYF. The chain recombines TRBV29-1 with TRBJ1-3, with 8 bases matching TRBD1. The germline gives CDR1 SQVTM, CDR2 ANQGSEA. The junction had 4 bases not matched to a gene; V was cut back by 2 bases and J by 4 bases. This CDR3 region has 14 residues. Together with reference TRBV29-1 and TRBJ1-3, the CDR3 gives the full variable domain: SAVISQKPSRDICQRGTSLTIQCQVDSQVTMMFWYRQQPGQSLTLIATANQGSEATYESGFVIDKFPISRPNLTFSTLTVSNMSPEDSSIYLCSVENRGRGNTIYFGEGSWLTVV.

This clonotype has more than one count but fewer than ten. V gene TRBV9 combines with J gene TRBJ2-1; the D gene is possibly TRBD2 (5 bases). The ends were cut back, 0 bases at V and 4 bases at J, with 11 bases in the middle. The CDR3 length is 15 residues. In germline, CDR1 is SGDLS, CDR2 YYNGEE. This chain's CDR3 is CASSVDLAQYNEQFF. DNA of the CDR3: TGTGCCAGCAGCGTAGACCTAGCACAATACAATGAGCAGTTCTTC.

This clonotype showed up just a few times. The V gene is TRBV7-3, the J gene TRBJ2-2; TRBD2 matches at 7 bases. The V and J ends lost 4 bases and 2 bases, in that order; junction bases with no gene match: 10. CDR3 length: 17 amino acids. The germline CDR1 and CDR2 sequences are SGHTA and FQGTGA. CDR3 sequence reads: CASSSPQGGINTGELFF. CDR3 bases: TGTGCCAGCAGCTCGCCCCAGGGAGGGATAAACACCGGGGAGCTGTTTTTT. The full variable domain, with the rest looked up from reference TRBV7-3 and TRBJ2-2, is GAGVSQTPSNKVTEKGKYVELRCDPISGHTALYWYRQSLGQGPEFLIYFQGTGAADDSGLPNDRFFAVRPEGSVSTLKIQRTERGDSAVYLCASSSPQGGINTGELFFGEGSRLTVL.

The chain carries TRBV12-3 or TRBV12-4 and TRBJ2-1; 10 bases fit TRBD2. The V segment lost 3 bases and the J segment 7 bases; nucleotides outside the gene matches: 9. The CDR3 extends over 16 amino acids. The CDR3 sequence is CASSFLAGVEGNEQFF. DNA of the CDR3: TGTGCCAGCAGTTTTCTAGCGGGAGTTGAGGGGAATGAGCAGTTCTTC.

This chain links TRBV29-1 with TRBJ1-2, with TRBD1 matching 8 bases. CDR1 is SQVTM and CDR2 is ANQGSEA in the germline V gene. The CDR3 spans 14 residues. The V gene end was trimmed by 7 bases and the J gene end by 5 bases; junction bases not matched to a gene: 12. Here the CDR3 DNA reads TGCAGCGCCGCAGGGGGCTCTGACGGATATGGCTACACCTTC. As protein: CSAAGGSDGYGYTF.